The subject of this entry is one T cell receptor beta chain. This entry is derived from a study of control samples from healthy donors and cancer patients. The CDR3 is 18 amino acids. In germline, CDR1 is MGHDK, CDR2 SYGVNS. Germline trimming cut 3 bases from V and 3 bases from J; bases unmatched to any gene: 10. Repertoires were generated with immunoSEQ multiplex PCR, while TCRdb's copy carries only in-frame clones and drops some. The sample has roughly 120,000 clones; 70% to 90% are singletons. Specimen: PBMCs. The TCR was taken from a woman aged 55-69 years with lung cancer. V and J are TRBV25-1 and TRBJ2-1; 11 bases fit TRBD2. The CDR3 DNA reads as TGTGCCAGCAGTGATCAGCTCGGGACTAGCGGCTTCTACAATGAGCAGTTCTTC. Translation gives CASSDQLGTSGFYNEQFF.